The present entry profiles one T cell receptor beta chain with its context. CDR3 size: 17 residues. From germline, CDR1 is SGHTA and CDR2 FQGTGA. After removal of 4 bases from V and 1 base from J, the junction contained 8 bases not matched to a gene. This sample stems from a study of blood T cell repertoires in COVID-19. As for the study in general: Acute-phase and convalescent COVID-19 samples originated in the United States, Italy and Spain. PBMCs, B-cell-depleted T cells, or T cells provided the cDNA or gDNA that made up the material.

As handled by the study authors: The assay estimated nucleated cells by amplifying reference gene primers. Only in-frame clones appear in the TCRdb table, and some are missing; sequencing was by immunoSEQ multiplex PCR. V, J and clone size reflect that table, while D and trimming were determined from the DNA. The sample holds just over 150,000 clones; 85% are singletons and the top ten take about 3%. V is TRBV7-3 and J is TRBJ2-2; 8 bases align to TRBD1. This sequence was found in a human donor with acute or convalescent COVID-19. The donor label of this sample is uncertain. Sequenced material: peripheral blood. The CDR3 nucleotides are TGTGCCAGCAGCTCTCGCAGGGGGCTGGAGAACACCGGGGAGCTGTTTTTT. Translation: CASSSRRGLENTGELFF.